There are a few counts of the clone carrying this TCR beta chain. The antigen is unknown. The data derive from a study of cytomegalovirus exposure and HLA in healthy donors. As for the study in general: The 120 million or so unique TCR beta sequences, from around 200 million T cells, were found by an earlier analysis. Notes on the study in general: Common viral pathogens seemed, in a later analysis, to connect with several of the most significant clusters. Data from an earlier analysis indicated that most TCR beta V segments were productive either about 87% or about 30% of the time. Researchers reported in a later analysis that a missense DCLRE1C variant was tied to TCR beta V- and J-gene trimming.

Researchers ran the PCR with 60 Vbeta and 13 Jbeta primers. Method: immunoSEQ multiplex PCR; TCRdb's copy keeps in-frame clones and lacks some. The table records fewer than 200,000 clones, around 72% of them present only once. Germline values: CDR1 SGHRS, CDR2 YFSETQ. V lost 4 bases to trimming and J lost 4 bases, with 15 bases between them. The length of the CDR3 is 16 residues. This TCR was sampled from a man in his forties or fifties in good health and CMV-seropositive. Material: PBMCs. The chain employs TRBV5-1 and TRBJ2-6; TRBD1 is a possible D gene (5 bases). The DNA for the CDR3 is TGCGCCAGCAGCCCCCAGGGCTTACCCGGGGCCAACGTCCTGACTTTC. This codes for CASSPQGLPGANVLTF.